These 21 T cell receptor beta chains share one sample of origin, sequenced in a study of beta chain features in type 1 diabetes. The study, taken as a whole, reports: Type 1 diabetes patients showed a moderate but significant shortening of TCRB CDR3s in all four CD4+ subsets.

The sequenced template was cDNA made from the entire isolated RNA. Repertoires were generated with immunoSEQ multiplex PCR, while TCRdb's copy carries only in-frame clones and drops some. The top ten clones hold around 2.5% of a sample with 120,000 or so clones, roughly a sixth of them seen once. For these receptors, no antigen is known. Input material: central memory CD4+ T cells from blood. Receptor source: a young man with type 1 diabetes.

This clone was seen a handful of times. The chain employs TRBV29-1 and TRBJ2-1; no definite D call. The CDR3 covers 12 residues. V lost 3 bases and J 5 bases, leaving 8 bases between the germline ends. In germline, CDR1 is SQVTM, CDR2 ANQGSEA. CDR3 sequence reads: CSVDTTDNEQFF. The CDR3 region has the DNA TGCAGCGTTGACACTACCGACAATGAGCAGTTCTTC.

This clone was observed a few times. The CDR3 loop is CASAARGGSEQYF. The CDR3 DNA reads TGTGCCAGCGCGGCCCGGGGGGGCTCCGAGCAGTACTTC. V is TRBV6-6 and J is TRBJ2-7; the match to TRBD2 covers 8 bases. V shed 8 bases and J 6 bases; nucleotides not matched to a gene: 9. The CDR3 has 13 residues. CDR1 is MNHNY, CDR2 SVGAGI, per germline (reference sequence).

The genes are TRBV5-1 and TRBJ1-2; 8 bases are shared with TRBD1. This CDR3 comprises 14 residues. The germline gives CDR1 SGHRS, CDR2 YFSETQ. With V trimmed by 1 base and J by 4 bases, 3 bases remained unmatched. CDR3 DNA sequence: TGCGCCAGCAGCTTGACGGGACAGGTCTATGGCTACACCTTC. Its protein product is CASSLTGQVYGYTF.

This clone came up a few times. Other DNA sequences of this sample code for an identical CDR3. CDR3 sequence: CSVVRGGETQYF. The CDR3 region has the DNA TGCAGCGTTGTGCGAGGGGGAGAGACCCAGTACTTC. The J gene is TRBJ2-5, the V gene TRBV29-1, with D possibly TRBD1 on 6 matching bases. Per the germline V gene, CDR1 is SQVTM and CDR2 is ANQGSEA. This CDR3 comprises 12 residues. The V gene lost 4 bases and the J gene lost 4 bases, with 10 bases spanning the gap. Using reference TRBV29-1 and TRBJ2-5 for the parts outside the CDR3, the full variable domain is SAVISQKPSRDICQRGTSLTIQCQVDSQVTMMFWYRQQPGQSLTLIATANQGSEATYESGFVIDKFPISRPNLTFSTLTVSNMSPEDSSIYLCSVVRGGETQYFGPGTRLLVL.

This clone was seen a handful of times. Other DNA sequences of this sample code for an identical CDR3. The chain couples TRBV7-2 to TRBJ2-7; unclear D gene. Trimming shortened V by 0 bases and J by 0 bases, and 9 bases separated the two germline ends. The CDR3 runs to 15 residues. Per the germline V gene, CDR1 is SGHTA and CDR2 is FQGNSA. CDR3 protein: CASSLAGPLSYEQYF. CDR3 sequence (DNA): TGTGCCAGCAGCTTAGCTGGCCCGCTCTCCTACGAGCAGTACTTC.

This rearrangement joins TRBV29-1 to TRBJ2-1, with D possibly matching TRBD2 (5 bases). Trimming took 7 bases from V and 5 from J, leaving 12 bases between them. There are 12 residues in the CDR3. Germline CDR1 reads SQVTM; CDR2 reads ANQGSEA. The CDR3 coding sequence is TGCAGCGGACGGGGTTCGGACAATGAGCAGTTCTTC. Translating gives CSGRGSDNEQFF.

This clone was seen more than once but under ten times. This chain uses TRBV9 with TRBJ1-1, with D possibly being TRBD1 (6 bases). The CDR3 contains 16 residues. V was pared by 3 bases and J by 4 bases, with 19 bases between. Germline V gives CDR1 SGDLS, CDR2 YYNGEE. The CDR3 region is CASSDRLTGRITEAFF. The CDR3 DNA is TGTGCCAGCAGCGATAGACTCACAGGGAGGATCACTGAAGCTTTCTTT.

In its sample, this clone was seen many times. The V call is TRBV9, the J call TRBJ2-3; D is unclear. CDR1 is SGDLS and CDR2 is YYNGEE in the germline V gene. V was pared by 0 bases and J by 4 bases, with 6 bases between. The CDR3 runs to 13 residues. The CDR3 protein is CASSVGLPDTQYF. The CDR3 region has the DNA TGTGCCAGCAGCGTAGGACTGCCAGATACGCAGTATTTT.

This CDR3 reads CASSLGRGGDTQYF. The CDR3 coding sequence is TGCGCCAGCAGCTTGGGCAGGGGAGGAGATACGCAGTATTTT. The chain is built from TRBV5-1 and TRBJ2-3, with D perhaps given as TRBD1 or TRBD2 (6 bases each). The germline V gene encodes CDR1 SGHRS and CDR2 YFSETQ. The CDR3 covers 14 residues. V was clipped by 0 bases and J by 5 bases, with 10 bases between them.

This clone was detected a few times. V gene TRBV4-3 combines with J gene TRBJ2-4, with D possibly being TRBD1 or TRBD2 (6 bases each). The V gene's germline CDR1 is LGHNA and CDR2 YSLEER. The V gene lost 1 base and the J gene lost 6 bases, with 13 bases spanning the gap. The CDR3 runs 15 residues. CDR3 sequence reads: CASSQVPGAGNIQYF. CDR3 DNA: TGCGCCAGCAGCCAAGTCCCGGGGGCCGGAAACATTCAGTACTTC.

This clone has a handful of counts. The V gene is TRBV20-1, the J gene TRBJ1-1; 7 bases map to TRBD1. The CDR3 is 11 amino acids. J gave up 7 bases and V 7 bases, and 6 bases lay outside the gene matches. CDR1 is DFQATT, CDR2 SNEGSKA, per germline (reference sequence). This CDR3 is CSVPTGHEAFF. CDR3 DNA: TGCAGTGTCCCGACAGGGCATGAAGCTTTCTTT.

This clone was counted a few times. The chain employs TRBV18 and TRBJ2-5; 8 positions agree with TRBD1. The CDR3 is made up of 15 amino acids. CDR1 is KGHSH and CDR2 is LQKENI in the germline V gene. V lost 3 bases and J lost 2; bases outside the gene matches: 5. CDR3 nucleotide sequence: TGTGCCAGCTCACCGCGACAGGGGAATCAAGAGACCCAGTACTTC. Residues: CASSPRQGNQETQYF.

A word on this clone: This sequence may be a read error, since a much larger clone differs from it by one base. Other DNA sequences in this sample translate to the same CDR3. The DNA for the CDR3 is TGTGCCAGCAGCTTAGGACAGAACAATGAGCAGTTCTTC. Protein sequence: CASSLGQNNEQFF. V usage is TRBV7-2 and J usage is TRBJ2-1, with a possible D match to TRBD1 (5 bases). The ends were cut back, 1 base at V and 5 bases at J, with 6 bases in the middle. The CDR3 sequence is 13 residues long. Germline CDR1 SGHTA, CDR2 FQGNSA.

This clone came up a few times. Here the CDR3 DNA reads TGTGCCAGCAGCTTGGGACAGGGCAATCAGCCCCAGCATTTT. It codes for CASSLGQGNQPQHF. This chain connects TRBV7-9 to TRBJ1-5; 8 bases line up with TRBD1. With V trimmed by 3 bases and J by 2 bases, 0 bases remained unmatched. Germline CDR1 reads SEHNR; CDR2 reads FQNEAQ (reference sequence). The CDR3 spans 14 residues.

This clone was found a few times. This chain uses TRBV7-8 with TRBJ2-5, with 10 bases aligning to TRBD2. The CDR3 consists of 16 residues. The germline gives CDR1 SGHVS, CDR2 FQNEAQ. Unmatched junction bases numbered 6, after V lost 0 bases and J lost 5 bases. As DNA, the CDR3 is TGTGCCAGCAGCTTAGCTGTGACTAGCGGGCCTGAGACCCAGTACTTC. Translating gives CASSLAVTSGPETQYF. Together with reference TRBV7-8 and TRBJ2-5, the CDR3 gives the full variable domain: GAGVSQSPRYKVAKRGQDVALRCDPISGHVSLFWYQQALGQGPEFLTYFQNEAQLDKSGLPSDRFFAERPEGSVSTLKIQRTQQEDSAVYLCASSLAVTSGPETQYFGPGTRLLVL.

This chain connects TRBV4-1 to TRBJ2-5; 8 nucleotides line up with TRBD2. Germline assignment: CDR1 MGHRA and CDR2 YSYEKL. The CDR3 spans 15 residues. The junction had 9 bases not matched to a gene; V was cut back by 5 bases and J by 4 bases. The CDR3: CASSSQTSVGETQYF. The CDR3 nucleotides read TGCGCCAGCAGCTCTCAGACTAGCGTGGGAGAGACCCAGTACTTC.

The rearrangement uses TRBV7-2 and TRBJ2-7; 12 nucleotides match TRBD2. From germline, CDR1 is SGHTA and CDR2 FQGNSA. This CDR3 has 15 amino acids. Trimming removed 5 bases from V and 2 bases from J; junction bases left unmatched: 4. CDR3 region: CASSLRTSGTYEQYF. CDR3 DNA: TGTGCCAGCAGCCTGCGGACTAGCGGGACCTACGAGCAGTACTTC. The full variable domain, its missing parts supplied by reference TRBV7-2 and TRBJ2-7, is GAGVSQSPSNKVTEKGKDVELRCDPISGHTALYWYRQSLGQGLEFLIYFQGNSAPDKSGLPSDRFSAERTGGSVSTLTIQRTQQEDSAVYLCASSLRTSGTYEQYFGPGTRLTVT.

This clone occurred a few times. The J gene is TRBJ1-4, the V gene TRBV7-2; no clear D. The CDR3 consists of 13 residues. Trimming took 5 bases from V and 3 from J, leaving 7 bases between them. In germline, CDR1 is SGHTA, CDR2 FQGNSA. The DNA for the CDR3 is TGTGCCAGCAGCCAGAACCCTAATGAAAAACTGTTTTTT. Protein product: CASSQNPNEKLFF. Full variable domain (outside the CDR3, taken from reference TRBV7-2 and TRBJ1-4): GAGVSQSPSNKVTEKGKDVELRCDPISGHTALYWYRQSLGQGLEFLIYFQGNSAPDKSGLPSDRFSAERTGGSVSTLTIQRTQQEDSAVYLCASSQNPNEKLFFGSGTQLSVL.

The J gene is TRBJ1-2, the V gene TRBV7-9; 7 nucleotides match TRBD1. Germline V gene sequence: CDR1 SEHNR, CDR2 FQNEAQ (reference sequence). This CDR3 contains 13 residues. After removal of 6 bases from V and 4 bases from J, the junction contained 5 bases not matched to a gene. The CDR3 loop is CASSRTGAYGYTF. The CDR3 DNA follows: TGTGCCAGCAGTAGGACAGGAGCCTATGGCTACACCTTC.

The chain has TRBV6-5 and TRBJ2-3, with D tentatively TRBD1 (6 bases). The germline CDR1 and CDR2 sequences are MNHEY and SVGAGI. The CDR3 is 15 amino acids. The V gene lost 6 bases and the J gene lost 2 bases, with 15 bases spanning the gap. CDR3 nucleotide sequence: TGTGCCAGCAGCCTATACAGGGACAACACAGATACGCAGTATTTT. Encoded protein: CASSLYRDNTDTQYF.

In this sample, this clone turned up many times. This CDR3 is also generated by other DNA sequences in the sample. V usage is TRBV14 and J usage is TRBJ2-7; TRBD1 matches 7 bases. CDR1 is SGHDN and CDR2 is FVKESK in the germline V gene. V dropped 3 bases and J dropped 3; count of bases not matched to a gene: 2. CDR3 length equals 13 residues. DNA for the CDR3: TGTGCCAGCAGCCAGGCAGGGGGCTACGAGCAGTACTTC. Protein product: CASSQAGGYEQYF.